This T cell receptor beta chain was sequenced in a study of blood T cell repertoires in COVID-19. Across the whole study: COVID-19 samples collected from the United States, Italy and Spain covered acute and convalescent phases.

This CDR3 contains 14 residues. The V gene end was trimmed by 5 bases and the J gene end by 2 bases; junction bases not matched to a gene: 2. Germline CDR1 MNHEY, CDR2 SVGEGT. Generated by immunoSEQ multiplex PCR, the TCRdb table keeps only in-frame clones and is missing some. There are tens of thousands of clones in the sample; roughly 85% occur only once, and 4.9% lies in the top ten. Material: peripheral blood. The chain recombines TRBV6-2 or TRBV6-3 with TRBJ1-3; TRBD1 matches 8 bases. The receptor's source is a woman older than 75 with active or convalescent COVID-19. CDR3 DNA sequence: TGTGCCAGCAGTCGACAGGGGACTGGAAACACCATATATTTT. Translating gives CASSRQGTGNTIYF.